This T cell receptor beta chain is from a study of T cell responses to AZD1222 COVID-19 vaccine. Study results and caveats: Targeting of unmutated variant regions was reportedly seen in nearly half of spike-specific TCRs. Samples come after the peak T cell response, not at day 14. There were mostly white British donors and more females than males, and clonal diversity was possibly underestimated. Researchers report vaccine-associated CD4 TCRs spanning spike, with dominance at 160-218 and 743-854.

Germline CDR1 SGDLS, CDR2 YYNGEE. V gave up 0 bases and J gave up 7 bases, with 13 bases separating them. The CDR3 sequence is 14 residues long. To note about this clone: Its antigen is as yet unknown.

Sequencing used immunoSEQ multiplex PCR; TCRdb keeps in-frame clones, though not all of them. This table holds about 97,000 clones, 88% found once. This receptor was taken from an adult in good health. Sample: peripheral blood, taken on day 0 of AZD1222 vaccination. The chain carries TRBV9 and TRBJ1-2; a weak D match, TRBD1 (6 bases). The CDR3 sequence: CASSVDRGAGGYTF. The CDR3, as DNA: TGTGCCAGCAGCGTAGATCGGGGGGCTGGTGGCTACACCTTC.